The entry below gives a single T cell receptor (beta chain) sequence along with its context. Its target is unknown. Here immunoSEQ multiplex PCR was the method, and the copy in TCRdb shows in-frame clones only, minus some. The sample contains some 500 clones, roughly 89% of which appear only once. These data are taken from a study of neoadjuvant nivolumab and ipilimumab in lung cancer. Findings and limits, study-wide: From pretherapy to surgery, tumor richness and clonality rose with dual therapy.

After removal of 7 bases from V and 0 bases from J, the junction contained 4 bases not matched to a gene. This CDR3 spans 15 amino acids. The specimen was tumor tissue, collected before neoadjuvant nivolumab, alone or with ipilimumab. This sequence was found in an adult with non-small cell lung cancer. Some clones in this sample may be carry-over from other donors' samples. The chain joins TRBV23-1 to TRBJ2-2; TRBD1 agrees at 8 bases. TRBV23-1 is given ORF status, its function remaining uncertain. CDR3 amino acids: CASTTRGPNTGELFF. CDR3 DNA sequence: TGCGCCAGCACTACCAGGGGGCCGAACACCGGGGAGCTGTTTTTT.